A selection of T cell receptor beta chains follows, all from one sample in a study of technical replicates of blood from several donors. TCRdb keeps only in-frame clones here, not all; method: immunoSEQ multiplex PCR. The sample consists of some 69,000 clones, 80% to 90% of them appearing once. Sequencing input: PBMCs. These TCRs come from a human donor in good health. Some clones in this sample may be carry-over from other donors' samples. Each CDR3 is given with its conserved first and last residue. The D gene is left open where the match is weak. Some rows mark clone size as missing; the rest say once, few, many or name a class of expanded clone.

CDR3nt: TGTGCCAGCAGCTTACTAGCGGGGGTGAGGGATGAGCAGTTCTTC
CDR3aa: CASSLLAGVRDEQFF
d_gene: TRBD2
j_gene: TRBJ2-1
v_gene: TRBV7-8
abundance: NA

CDR3nt: TGTGCCAGCAGCAGCAGGACAGGGTTGGCCGGGGAGCTGTTTTTT
CDR3aa: CASSSRTGLAGELFF
d_gene: TRBD1
j_gene: TRBJ2-2
v_gene: TRBV7-2
abundance: once

CDR3nt: TGTGCCAGCAGCGACGACAGGGGGGAGACCCAGTACTTC
CDR3aa: CASSDDRGETQYF
d_gene: TRBD1
j_gene: TRBJ2-5
v_gene: TRBV11-3
abundance: NA

CDR3nt: TGCGCCAGCAACCAACGCGGAGAGCCCAATTCACCCCTCCACTTT
CDR3aa: CASNQRGEPNSPLHF
d_gene: NA
j_gene: TRBJ1-6
v_gene: TRBV5-1
abundance: NA

CDR3nt: TGTGCCAGCAGGGGAGGTATAGGGGTGAACTACGAGCAGTACTTC
CDR3aa: CASRGGIGVNYEQYF
d_gene: NA
j_gene: TRBJ2-7
v_gene: TRBV6-1
abundance: NA

CDR3nt: TGTGCCAGCAGCCAAGGCGGTAGCGGGGGATGGGATACGCAGTATTTT
CDR3aa: CASSQGGSGGWDTQYF
d_gene: TRBD2
j_gene: TRBJ2-3
v_gene: TRBV4-2
abundance: NA

CDR3nt: TGTGCCAGCAGCTTAGAGTCCAGGGCCGGGGAGCTGTTTTTT
CDR3aa: CASSLESRAGELFF
d_gene: NA
j_gene: TRBJ2-2
v_gene: TRBV7-2
abundance: NA

CDR3nt: TGTGCCAGCAGTAAGCACTACAATGAGCAGTTCTTC
CDR3aa: CASSKHYNEQFF
d_gene: NA
j_gene: TRBJ2-1
v_gene: TRBV6-6
abundance: NA

CDR3nt: TGTGCCAGCAGTTACGAAGCGGTCAACAATGAGCAGTTCTTC
CDR3aa: CASSYEAVNNEQFF
d_gene: NA
j_gene: TRBJ2-1
v_gene: TRBV6-6
abundance: NA

CDR3nt: TGCGCCAGCAGCCAAGATTTCGAGGGCTACACAGATACGCAGTATTTT
CDR3aa: CASSQDFEGYTDTQYF
d_gene: NA
j_gene: TRBJ2-3
v_gene: TRBV4-1
abundance: once

CDR3nt: TGTGCCAGCAGACTGACTGACGGGAAATACAATGAGCAGTTCTTC
CDR3aa: CASRLTDGKYNEQFF
d_gene: NA
j_gene: TRBJ2-1
v_gene: TRBV6-5
abundance: NA

CDR3nt: TGTGCCAGCAGCCCCCAGACGAGGGCTAATGAAAAACTGTTTTTT
CDR3aa: CASSPQTRANEKLFF
d_gene: NA
j_gene: TRBJ1-4
v_gene: TRBV7-2
abundance: NA

CDR3nt: TGTGCCAGCAGCTTAGATAACTTGCGGGCGTACTTC
CDR3aa: CASSLDNLRAYF
d_gene: NA
j_gene: TRBJ2-7
v_gene: TRBV7-9
abundance: NA

CDR3nt: TGCGCCAGCAGTGAGTCGAGCCCGGGACAGGGCACCGGGGAGCTGTTTTTT
CDR3aa: CASSESSPGQGTGELFF
d_gene: TRBD1
j_gene: TRBJ2-2
v_gene: TRBV10-2
abundance: NA

CDR3nt: TGTGCCAGCAGCATGCAACCGGTGTCCAACTATGGCTACACCTTC
CDR3aa: CASSMQPVSNYGYTF
d_gene: NA
j_gene: TRBJ1-2
v_gene: TRBV4-2
abundance: NA

CDR3nt: TGTGCCAGCAGCCAAGATAATGCACTAGCGGGGGGGATACAAGAGACCCAGTACTTC
CDR3aa: CASSQDNALAGGIQETQYF
d_gene: TRBD2
j_gene: TRBJ2-5
v_gene: TRBV4-2
abundance: NA

CDR3nt: TGTGCCAGCCGGGCCCGGGGATTCAACACTGAAGCTTTCTTT
CDR3aa: CASRARGFNTEAFF
d_gene: NA
j_gene: TRBJ1-1
v_gene: TRBV6-1
abundance: NA

CDR3nt: TGTGCCAGTAGTATTCGGATGAGGGTGAACACTGAAGCTTTCTTT
CDR3aa: CASSIRMRVNTEAFF
d_gene: NA
j_gene: TRBJ1-1
v_gene: TRBV19
abundance: NA

CDR3nt: TGTGCCAGCAGTGCTGGGCCCTATAATTCACCCCTCCACTTT
CDR3aa: CASSAGPYNSPLHF
d_gene: NA
j_gene: TRBJ1-6
v_gene: TRBV6-1
abundance: few

CDR3nt: TGTGCCAGCAGCTCCTTCTTAGCCAAAAACATTCAGTACTTC
CDR3aa: CASSSFLAKNIQYF
d_gene: NA
j_gene: TRBJ2-4
v_gene: TRBV13
abundance: once

CDR3nt: TGCGCCAGCAGCTTGGAAGTCACTTTAAACTATGGCTACACCTTC
CDR3aa: CASSLEVTLNYGYTF
d_gene: NA
j_gene: TRBJ1-2
v_gene: TRBV5-1
abundance: NA

CDR3nt: TGTGCCAGCAGGGGGGGTGGGAATGAGCAGTTCTTC
CDR3aa: CASRGGGNEQFF
d_gene: NA
j_gene: TRBJ2-1
v_gene: TRBV11-3
abundance: NA

CDR3nt: TGTGCCAGCAGCCAAGTCGGGAATGAGCAGTTCTTC
CDR3aa: CASSQVGNEQFF
d_gene: NA
j_gene: TRBJ2-1
v_gene: TRBV14
abundance: NA

CDR3nt: TGTGCCAGCAGCCCCGGACTAGCGGGAGCGGGAGAGCAGTTCTTC
CDR3aa: CASSPGLAGAGEQFF
d_gene: TRBD2
j_gene: TRBJ2-1
v_gene: TRBV11-2
abundance: NA

CDR3nt: TGTGCCAGCAGCTTTGGGCGGGGAGCAGAAGCTTTCTTT
CDR3aa: CASSFGRGAEAFF
d_gene: NA
j_gene: TRBJ1-1
v_gene: TRBV11-1
abundance: NA

CDR3nt: TGCGCCAGCAGCCAAGAGGCAGGGATTCAGCCCCAGCATTTT
CDR3aa: CASSQEAGIQPQHF
d_gene: NA
j_gene: TRBJ1-5
v_gene: TRBV4-3
abundance: few

CDR3nt: TGTGCCAGCAGTTACTCGCGGCAGGGGAAGGGTGGCTACACCTTC
CDR3aa: CASSYSRQGKGGYTF
d_gene: NA
j_gene: TRBJ1-2
v_gene: TRBV6-6
abundance: NA

CDR3nt: TGTGCCAGCAGCCGGACACAGGGGGCCAATAATTCACCCCTCCACTTT
CDR3aa: CASSRTQGANNSPLHF
d_gene: TRBD1
j_gene: TRBJ1-6
v_gene: TRBV7-2
abundance: NA

CDR3nt: TGTGCCACGCAGTCACAGGACAGGAGGTCGGGCGAGCAGTACTTC
CDR3aa: CATQSQDRRSGEQYF
d_gene: TRBD1
j_gene: TRBJ2-7
v_gene: TRBV19
abundance: once

CDR3nt: TGTGCCAGCAGCCAACTAGAGCGGCGGGAGACCCAGTACTTC
CDR3aa: CASSQLERRETQYF
d_gene: NA
j_gene: TRBJ2-5
v_gene: TRBV4-2
abundance: NA

CDR3nt: TGTGCCAGCAGTCCCCCCGGGATGGGGAATCAGCCCCAGCATTTT
CDR3aa: CASSPPGMGNQPQHF
d_gene: NA
j_gene: TRBJ1-5
v_gene: TRBV5-8
abundance: once

CDR3nt: TGTGCCAGCAGCTTTACTAGCGGGGGGGCCAATGAGCAGTTCTTC
CDR3aa: CASSFTSGGANEQFF
d_gene: TRBD2
j_gene: TRBJ2-1
v_gene: TRBV7-6
abundance: NA

CDR3nt: TGCAGCGTTGGCTATATCGGGGCTAATGAAAAACTGTTTTTT
CDR3aa: CSVGYIGANEKLFF
d_gene: NA
j_gene: TRBJ1-4
v_gene: TRBV29-1
abundance: NA

CDR3nt: TGTGCCAGCAGCCGGGACACCTTTATATCACCCCTCCACTTT
CDR3aa: CASSRDTFISPLHF
d_gene: NA
j_gene: TRBJ1-6
v_gene: TRBV25-1
abundance: NA

CDR3nt: TGCAGCGTACGGGACAGTGAACAAGAGACCCAGTACTTC
CDR3aa: CSVRDSEQETQYF
d_gene: TRBD1
j_gene: TRBJ2-5
v_gene: TRBV29-1
abundance: NA

CDR3nt: TGTGCCAGCAGCCTCGGACGGGGTTCACCCCTCCACTTT
CDR3aa: CASSLGRGSPLHF
d_gene: NA
j_gene: TRBJ1-6
v_gene: TRBV7-3
abundance: NA

CDR3nt: TGTGCCAGCAGTTTTGAGGTTATCAATCAGCCCCAGCATTTT
CDR3aa: CASSFEVINQPQHF
d_gene: NA
j_gene: TRBJ1-5
v_gene: TRBV28
abundance: NA

CDR3nt: TGTGCCAGCAGTGGACTAGCGGGGGATATCAACACCGGGGAGCTGTTTTTT
CDR3aa: CASSGLAGDINTGELFF
d_gene: TRBD2
j_gene: TRBJ2-2
v_gene: TRBV2
abundance: once

CDR3nt: TGTGCCAGCAGCTTAAGGGGCTTGAACACTGAAGCTTTCTTT
CDR3aa: CASSLRGLNTEAFF
d_gene: NA
j_gene: TRBJ1-1
v_gene: TRBV13
abundance: NA

CDR3nt: TGCGCCAGCAGCGCAGGGTCGGGGGGGCCTGGTGGGGCCAACGTCCTGACTTTC
CDR3aa: CASSAGSGGPGGANVLTF
d_gene: TRBD2
j_gene: TRBJ2-6
v_gene: TRBV5-1
abundance: once

CDR3nt: TGTGCCAGCACCCCTCGACTAGCGGCGACGGGGTATGAGCAGTTCTTC
CDR3aa: CASTPRLAATGYEQFF
d_gene: TRBD2
j_gene: TRBJ2-1
v_gene: TRBV5-6
abundance: NA

CDR3nt: TGTGCCAGCAGTACTCCACCTCAGCCCCAGCATTTT
CDR3aa: CASSTPPQPQHF
d_gene: NA
j_gene: TRBJ1-5
v_gene: TRBV6-6
abundance: NA

CDR3nt: TGTGCCAGCAGCGCGGACAGGGGCAATCAGCCCCAGCATTTT
CDR3aa: CASSADRGNQPQHF
d_gene: TRBD1
j_gene: TRBJ1-5
v_gene: TRBV2
abundance: NA

CDR3nt: TGTGCCAGCAGCTTGAGGAGCGTCCAACAAGAGACCCAGTACTTC
CDR3aa: CASSLRSVQQETQYF
d_gene: NA
j_gene: TRBJ2-5
v_gene: TRBV5-4
abundance: NA

CDR3nt: TGTGCCAGCAGCAAAGCGGGCTTTGGAAACACCATATATTTT
CDR3aa: CASSKAGFGNTIYF
d_gene: NA
j_gene: TRBJ1-3
v_gene: TRBV21-1
abundance: NA

CDR3nt: TGTGCCAGCAGGGCAGGGGGCAGTGAAGCTTTCTTT
CDR3aa: CASRAGGSEAFF
d_gene: TRBD1
j_gene: TRBJ1-1
v_gene: TRBV7-6
abundance: NA

CDR3nt: TGTGCCAGCAGCAGTAGGACAGGGTATAACTATGGCTACACCTTC
CDR3aa: CASSSRTGYNYGYTF
d_gene: TRBD1
j_gene: TRBJ1-2
v_gene: TRBV5-4
abundance: NA

CDR3nt: TGCGCCACCAGAGGACTAGCGGGAGCGTCTTCCGGGGAGCTGTTTTTT
CDR3aa: CATRGLAGASSGELFF
d_gene: TRBD2
j_gene: TRBJ2-2
v_gene: TRBV5-1
abundance: NA

CDR3nt: TGTGCCAGCAGCTTGGGTACTCGCAATCAGCCCCAGCATTTT
CDR3aa: CASSLGTRNQPQHF
d_gene: NA
j_gene: TRBJ1-5
v_gene: TRBV5-6
abundance: once

CDR3nt: TGTGCCAGCAGCTTGTTTTCTAGCGGGTACGAGCAGTACTTC
CDR3aa: CASSLFSSGYEQYF
d_gene: TRBD2
j_gene: TRBJ2-7
v_gene: TRBV5-6
abundance: NA